These T cell receptor beta chains were read from a single sample in a study of blood T cell repertoires in COVID-19. Clones were sequenced by immunoSEQ multiplex PCR, and TCRdb holds only the in-frame ones, with some missing. The sample holds approximately 210,000 clones, 81% seen once. Sequencing was performed on PBMCs or T cells enriched from blood (not recorded which). The receptors originated from a woman in her forties or fifties with acute COVID-19. CDR3s include the opening cysteine and the closing phenylalanine or tryptophan. Fields, in order: CDR3 length, V gene, D gene, clone size, J gene, CDR3 DNA, CDR3 protein. A D gene is named only where the DNA matches it firmly. The size field is filled for only some rows; it gives once, few, many or a size class.

CDR3 length: 17
V gene: TRBV7-8
D gene: TRBD2
clone size: NA
J gene: TRBJ2-7
CDR3 DNA: TGTGCCAGCAGACCCCTGGGGGTAGCGGGGATTAACTACGAGCAGTACTTC
CDR3 protein: CASRPLGVAGINYEQYF

CDR3 length: 14
V gene: TRBV19
D gene: NA
clone size: NA
J gene: TRBJ1-2
CDR3 DNA: TGTGCCAGTAGGGGCTCAGGGAAGAACTATGGCTACACCTTC
CDR3 protein: CASRGSGKNYGYTF

CDR3 length: 14
V gene: TRBV7-2
D gene: TRBD1
clone size: NA
J gene: TRBJ1-5
CDR3 DNA: TGTGCCAGCAGCCGGACAGGGAACAATCAGCCCCAGCATTTT
CDR3 protein: CASSRTGNNQPQHF

CDR3 length: 15
V gene: TRBV5-4
D gene: TRBD1
clone size: NA
J gene: TRBJ1-6
CDR3 DNA: TGTGCCAGCAGCTTGACAGGGGTGAACAATTCACCCCTCCACTTT
CDR3 protein: CASSLTGVNNSPLHF

CDR3 length: 17
V gene: TRBV7-8
D gene: NA
clone size: once
J gene: TRBJ1-1
CDR3 DNA: TGTGCCAGCAGCTTAGGGCCTGCAGGGCTGGGGAACACTGAAGCTTTCTTT
CDR3 protein: CASSLGPAGLGNTEAFF

CDR3 length: 11
V gene: TRBV19
D gene: TRBD1
clone size: NA
J gene: TRBJ1-2
CDR3 DNA: TGTGCCAGTCAACAGGGGCCCGGCTACACCTTC
CDR3 protein: CASQQGPGYTF

CDR3 length: 13
V gene: TRBV19
D gene: NA
clone size: NA
J gene: TRBJ1-1
CDR3 DNA: TGTGCCAGCTCTAGGTTGGGGAACACTGAAGCTTTCTTT
CDR3 protein: CASSRLGNTEAFF

CDR3 length: 14
V gene: TRBV5-8
D gene: TRBD1
clone size: NA
J gene: TRBJ1-5
CDR3 DNA: TGTGCCAGCAGCACGGGACAGCTCAATCAGCCCCAGCATTTT
CDR3 protein: CASSTGQLNQPQHF

CDR3 length: 12
V gene: TRBV7-2
D gene: TRBD2
clone size: NA
J gene: TRBJ2-7
CDR3 DNA: TGTGCCAGCAGCTTAGCAGCGGGGGGGCAGTACTTC
CDR3 protein: CASSLAAGGQYF

CDR3 length: 15
V gene: TRBV5-4
D gene: TRBD1
clone size: medium-sized
J gene: TRBJ1-4
CDR3 DNA: TGTGCCAGCAGCTCTAACAGGGGAATCGACGAAAAACTGTTTTTT
CDR3 protein: CASSSNRGIDEKLFF

CDR3 length: 14
V gene: TRBV9
D gene: NA
clone size: NA
J gene: TRBJ2-2
CDR3 DNA: TGTGCCAGCAGCGCGTCAGGGAACACCGGGGAGCTGTTTTTT
CDR3 protein: CASSASGNTGELFF

CDR3 length: 15
V gene: TRBV4-3
D gene: TRBD2
clone size: NA
J gene: TRBJ2-3
CDR3 DNA: TGCGCCAGCAGCCAAGGGACAAGCGGGGGGGATACGCAGTATTTT
CDR3 protein: CASSQGTSGGDTQYF

CDR3 length: 16
V gene: TRBV9
D gene: TRBD1
clone size: once
J gene: TRBJ1-3
CDR3 DNA: TGTGCCAGCAGCCCCCGAGGGGGCCTCTCTGGAAACACCATATATTTT
CDR3 protein: CASSPRGGLSGNTIYF

CDR3 length: 12
V gene: TRBV2
D gene: TRBD1
clone size: NA
J gene: TRBJ2-2
CDR3 DNA: TGTGCCAGCTTGACAGGGGCCGGGGAGCTGTTTTTT
CDR3 protein: CASLTGAGELFF

CDR3 length: 14
V gene: TRBV18
D gene: TRBD2
clone size: NA
J gene: TRBJ2-7
CDR3 DNA: TGTGCCAGCTCTCTTGGGGGGGTTCCCTACGAGCAGTACTTC
CDR3 protein: CASSLGGVPYEQYF

CDR3 length: 15
V gene: TRBV19
D gene: NA
clone size: few
J gene: TRBJ1-3
CDR3 DNA: TGTGCCAGTAGTATATCGGCGGGGTACGCAAACACCATATATTTT
CDR3 protein: CASSISAGYANTIYF

CDR3 length: 15
V gene: TRBV27
D gene: TRBD2
clone size: NA
J gene: TRBJ2-3
CDR3 DNA: TGTGCCAGCAGTATCACTACTAGCGGTGCGGATACGCAGTATTTT
CDR3 protein: CASSITTSGADTQYF

CDR3 length: 16
V gene: TRBV5-4
D gene: NA
clone size: once
J gene: TRBJ1-6
CDR3 DNA: TGTGCCAGCAGCTTCCCCGGACGGACGGGGGATTCACCCCTCCACTTT
CDR3 protein: CASSFPGRTGDSPLHF

CDR3 length: 19
V gene: TRBV6-2/TRBV6-3
D gene: NA
clone size: NA
J gene: TRBJ1-5
CDR3 DNA: TGTGCCAGCAGTTACTCGAATTGGCAGGGGTATCGGAGCAATCAGCCCCAGCATTTT
CDR3 protein: CASSYSNWQGYRSNQPQHF

CDR3 length: 15
V gene: TRBV5-1
D gene: TRBD1
clone size: NA
J gene: TRBJ2-1
CDR3 DNA: TGCGCCAGCTTCACAACAGGGGGATCCTACAATGAGCAGTTCTTC
CDR3 protein: CASFTTGGSYNEQFF